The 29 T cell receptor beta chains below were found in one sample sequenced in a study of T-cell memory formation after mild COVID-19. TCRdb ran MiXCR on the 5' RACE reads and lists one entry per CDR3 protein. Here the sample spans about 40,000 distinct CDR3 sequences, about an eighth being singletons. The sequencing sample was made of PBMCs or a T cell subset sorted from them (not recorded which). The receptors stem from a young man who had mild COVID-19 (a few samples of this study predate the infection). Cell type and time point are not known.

CDR3 bases: TGTGCCAGCAGCGTAGATTGGGGGGGGAACACTGAAGCTTTCTTT. Translating it yields CASSVDWGGNTEAFF. V gene TRBV9 combines with J gene TRBJ1-1; a weak D match, TRBD1 (5 bases). Germline lookup yields CDR1 SGDLS and CDR2 YYNGEE. The CDR3 loop spans 15 amino acids. V shed 0 bases and J shed 1 base, with 10 bases lying between them.

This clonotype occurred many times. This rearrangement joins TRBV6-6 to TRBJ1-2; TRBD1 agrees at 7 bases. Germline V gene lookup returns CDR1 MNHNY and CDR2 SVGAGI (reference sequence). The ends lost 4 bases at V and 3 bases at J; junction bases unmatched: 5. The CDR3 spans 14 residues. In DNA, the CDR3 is TGTGCCAGCAGTTCCCCTGACAGGGACTATGGCTACACCTTC. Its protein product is CASSSPDRDYGYTF.

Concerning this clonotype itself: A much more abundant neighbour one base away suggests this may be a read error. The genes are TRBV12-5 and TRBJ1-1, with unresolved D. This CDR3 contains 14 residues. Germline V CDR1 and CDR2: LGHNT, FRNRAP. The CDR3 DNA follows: TGTGCTAGTGGTGGGAGCACTCGGAACAATGAAGCTTTCTTT. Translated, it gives CASGGSTRNNEAFF. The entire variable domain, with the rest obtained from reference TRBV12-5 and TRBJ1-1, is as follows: DARVTQTPRHKVTEMGQEVTMRCQPILGHNTVFWYRQTMMQGLELLAYFRNRAPLDDSGMPKDRFSAEMPDATLATLKIQPSEPRDSAVYFCASGGSTRNNEAFFGQGTRLTVV.

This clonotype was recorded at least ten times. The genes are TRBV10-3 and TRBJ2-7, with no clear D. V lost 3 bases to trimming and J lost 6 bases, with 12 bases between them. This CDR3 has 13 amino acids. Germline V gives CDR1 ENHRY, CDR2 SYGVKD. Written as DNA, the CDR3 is TGTGCCATCAGTGACCCCGGCACCGCCGAGCAGTACTTC. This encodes CAISDPGTAEQYF.

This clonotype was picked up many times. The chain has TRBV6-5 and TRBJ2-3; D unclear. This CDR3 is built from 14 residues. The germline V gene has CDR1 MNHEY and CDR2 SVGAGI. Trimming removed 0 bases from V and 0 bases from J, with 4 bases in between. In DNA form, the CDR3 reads TGTGCCAGCAGTTACTCGAGTAGCACAGATACGCAGTATTTT. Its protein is CASSYSSSTDTQYF.

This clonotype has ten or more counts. The DNA for the CDR3 is TGTGCCAGCAGTGAAACTGCAGAAGGGGACTATGGCTACACCTTC. Translation gives CASSETAEGDYGYTF. V and J are TRBV25-1 and TRBJ1-2, with D possibly being TRBD1 (5 bases). The ends were cut back, 2 bases at V and 3 bases at J, with 13 bases in the middle. Looked up from germline, CDR1 is MGHDK and CDR2 is SYGVNS. CDR3 size: 15 residues.

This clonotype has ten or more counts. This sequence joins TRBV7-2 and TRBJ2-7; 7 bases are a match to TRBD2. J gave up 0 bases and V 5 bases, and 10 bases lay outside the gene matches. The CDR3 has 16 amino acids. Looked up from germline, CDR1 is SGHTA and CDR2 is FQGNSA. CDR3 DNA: TGTGCCAGCAGCCCCCGCCCCGGGACTATCTCCTACGAGCAGTACTTC. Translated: CASSPRPGTISYEQYF.

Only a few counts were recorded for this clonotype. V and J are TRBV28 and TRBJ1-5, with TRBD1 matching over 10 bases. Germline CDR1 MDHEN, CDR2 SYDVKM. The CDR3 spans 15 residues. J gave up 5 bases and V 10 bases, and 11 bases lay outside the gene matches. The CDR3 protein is CATHGGDRGHQPQHF. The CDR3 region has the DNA TGTGCCACCCACGGTGGGGACAGGGGACATCAGCCCCAGCATTTT.

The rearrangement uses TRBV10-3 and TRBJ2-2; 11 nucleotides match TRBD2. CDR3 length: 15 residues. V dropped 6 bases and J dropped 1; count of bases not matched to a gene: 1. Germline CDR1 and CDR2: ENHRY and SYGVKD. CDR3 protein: CAIRTSGENTGELFF. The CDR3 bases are TGTGCCATCAGGACTAGCGGGGAGAACACCGGGGAGCTGTTTTTT.

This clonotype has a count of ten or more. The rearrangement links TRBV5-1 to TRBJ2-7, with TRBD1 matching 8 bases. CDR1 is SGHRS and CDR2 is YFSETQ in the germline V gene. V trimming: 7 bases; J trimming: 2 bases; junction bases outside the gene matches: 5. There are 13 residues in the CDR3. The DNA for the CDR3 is TGCGCCAGCGGCCGACAGGGGACCTACGAGCAGTACTTC. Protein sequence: CASGRQGTYEQYF.

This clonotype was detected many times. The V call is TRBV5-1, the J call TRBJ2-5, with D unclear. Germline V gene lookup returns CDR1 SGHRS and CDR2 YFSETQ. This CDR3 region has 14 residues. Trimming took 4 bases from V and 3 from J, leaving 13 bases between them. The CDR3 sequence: CASSPDRQEETQYF. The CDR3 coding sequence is TGCGCCAGCAGCCCAGACCGACAAGAAGAGACCCAGTACTTC.

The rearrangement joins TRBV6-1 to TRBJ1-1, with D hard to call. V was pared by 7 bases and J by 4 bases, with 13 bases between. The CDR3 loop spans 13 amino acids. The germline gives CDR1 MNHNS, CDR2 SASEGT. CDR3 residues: CASIFRAGTEAFF. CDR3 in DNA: TGTGCCAGCATCTTTCGTGCGGGCACTGAAGCTTTCTTT.

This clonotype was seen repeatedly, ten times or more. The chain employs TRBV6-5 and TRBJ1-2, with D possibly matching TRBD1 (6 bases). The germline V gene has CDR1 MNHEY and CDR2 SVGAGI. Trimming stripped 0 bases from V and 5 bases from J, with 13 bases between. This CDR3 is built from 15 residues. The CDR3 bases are TGTGCCAGCAGTTACTCCCGACAGGCCGTATATGGCTACACCTTC. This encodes CASSYSRQAVYGYTF.

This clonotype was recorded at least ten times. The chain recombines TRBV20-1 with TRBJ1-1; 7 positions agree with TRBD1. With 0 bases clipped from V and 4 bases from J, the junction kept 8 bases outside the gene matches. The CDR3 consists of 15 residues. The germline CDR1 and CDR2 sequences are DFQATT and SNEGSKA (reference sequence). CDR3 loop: CSAREGDSWGTEAFF. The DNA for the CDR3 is TGCAGTGCTAGAGAGGGGGACAGCTGGGGCACTGAAGCTTTCTTT.

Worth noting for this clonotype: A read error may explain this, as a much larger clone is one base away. CDR3 DNA sequence: TGTGCCAGCGGGTCGACAGGGGGTAAGCAGTACGTC. Translating gives CASGSTGGKQYV. This chain joins TRBV6-2 or TRBV6-3 and TRBJ2-7, with TRBD1 matching over 9 bases. This CDR3 contains 12 residues. Germline CDR1 reads MNHEY; CDR2 reads SVGEGT. Germline trimming cut 8 bases from V and 8 bases from J; bases unmatched to any gene: 7.

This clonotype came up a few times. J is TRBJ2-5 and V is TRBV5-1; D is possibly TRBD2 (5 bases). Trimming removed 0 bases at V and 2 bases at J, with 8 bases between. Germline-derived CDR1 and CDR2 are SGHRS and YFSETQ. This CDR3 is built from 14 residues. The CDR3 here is CASSLGRGQETQYF. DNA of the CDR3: TGCGCCAGCAGCTTGGGTCGGGGACAAGAGACCCAGTACTTC.

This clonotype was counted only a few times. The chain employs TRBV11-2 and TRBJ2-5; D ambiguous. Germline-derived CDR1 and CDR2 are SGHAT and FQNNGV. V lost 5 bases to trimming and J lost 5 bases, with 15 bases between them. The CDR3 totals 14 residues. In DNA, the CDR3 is TGTGCCAGCAGCGGAGCTACGGTGGGGGAGACCCAGTACTTC. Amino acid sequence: CASSGATVGETQYF.

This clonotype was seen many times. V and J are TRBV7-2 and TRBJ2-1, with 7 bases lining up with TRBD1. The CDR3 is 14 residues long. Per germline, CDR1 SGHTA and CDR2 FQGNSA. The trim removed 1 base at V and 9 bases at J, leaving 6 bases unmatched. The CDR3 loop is CASSLVRQGGEQFF. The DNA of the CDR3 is TGTGCCAGCAGCTTAGTGCGACAGGGCGGTGAGCAGTTCTTC.

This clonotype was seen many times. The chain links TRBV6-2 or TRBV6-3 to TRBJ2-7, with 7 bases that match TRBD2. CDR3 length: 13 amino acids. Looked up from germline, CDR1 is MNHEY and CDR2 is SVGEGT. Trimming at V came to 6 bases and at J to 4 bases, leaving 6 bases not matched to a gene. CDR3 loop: CASSTGGGYEQYV. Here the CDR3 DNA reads TGTGCCAGCAGCACGGGGGGTGGATACGAGCAGTACGTC.

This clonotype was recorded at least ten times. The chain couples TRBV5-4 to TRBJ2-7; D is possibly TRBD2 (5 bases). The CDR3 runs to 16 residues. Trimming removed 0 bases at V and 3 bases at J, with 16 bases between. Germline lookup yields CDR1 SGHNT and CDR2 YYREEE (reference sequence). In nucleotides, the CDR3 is TGTGCCAGCAGCTTGGGACTCCACCCGGGGAACTACGAGCAGTACTTC. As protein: CASSLGLHPGNYEQYF.

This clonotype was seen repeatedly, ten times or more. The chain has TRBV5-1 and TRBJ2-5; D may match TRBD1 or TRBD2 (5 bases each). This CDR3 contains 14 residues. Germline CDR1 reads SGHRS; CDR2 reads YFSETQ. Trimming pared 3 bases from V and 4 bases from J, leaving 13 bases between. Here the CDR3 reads CASSYQGDRETQYF. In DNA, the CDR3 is TGCGCCAGCAGCTACCAGGGAGACAGAGAGACCCAGTACTTC. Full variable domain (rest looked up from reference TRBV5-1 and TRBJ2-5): KAGVTQTPRYLIKTRGQQVTLSCSPISGHRSVSWYQQTPGQGLQFLFEYFSETQRNKGNFPGRFSGRQFSNSRSEMNVSTLELGDSALYLCASSYQGDRETQYFGPGTRLLVL.

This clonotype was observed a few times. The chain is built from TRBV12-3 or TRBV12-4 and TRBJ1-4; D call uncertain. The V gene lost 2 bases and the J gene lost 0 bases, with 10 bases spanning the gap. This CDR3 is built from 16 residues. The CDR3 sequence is CASSLRIHATNEKLFF. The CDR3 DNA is TGTGCCAGCAGTTTAAGAATTCATGCAACTAATGAAAAACTGTTTTTT.

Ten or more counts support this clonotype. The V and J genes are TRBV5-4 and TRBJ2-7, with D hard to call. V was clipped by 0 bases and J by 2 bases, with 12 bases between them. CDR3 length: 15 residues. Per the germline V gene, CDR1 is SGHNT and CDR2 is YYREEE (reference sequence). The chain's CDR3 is CASSLGPIETYEQYV. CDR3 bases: TGTGCCAGCAGCTTGGGCCCCATAGAGACCTACGAGCAGTACGTC.

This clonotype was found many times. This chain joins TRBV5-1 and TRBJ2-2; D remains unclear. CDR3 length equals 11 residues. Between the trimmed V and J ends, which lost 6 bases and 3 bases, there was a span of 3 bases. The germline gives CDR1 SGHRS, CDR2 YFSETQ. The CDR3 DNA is TGCGCCAGCAAGGACACCGGGGAGCTGTTTTTT. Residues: CASKDTGELFF.

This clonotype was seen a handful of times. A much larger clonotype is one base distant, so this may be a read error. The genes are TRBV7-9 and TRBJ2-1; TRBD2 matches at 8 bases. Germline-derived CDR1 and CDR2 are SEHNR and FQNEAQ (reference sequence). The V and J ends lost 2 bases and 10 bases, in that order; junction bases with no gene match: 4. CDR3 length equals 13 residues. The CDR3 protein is CASSLSSSGEQFF. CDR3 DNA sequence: TGTGCCAGCAGCTTATCCTCTAGCGGGGAGCAGTTCTTC.

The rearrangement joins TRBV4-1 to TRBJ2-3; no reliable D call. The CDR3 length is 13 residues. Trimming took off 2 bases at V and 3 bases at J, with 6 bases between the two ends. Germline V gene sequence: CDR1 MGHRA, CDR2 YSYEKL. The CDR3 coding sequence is TGCGCCAGCAGCCAATGGGGTACAGATACGCAGTATTTT. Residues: CASSQWGTDTQYF.

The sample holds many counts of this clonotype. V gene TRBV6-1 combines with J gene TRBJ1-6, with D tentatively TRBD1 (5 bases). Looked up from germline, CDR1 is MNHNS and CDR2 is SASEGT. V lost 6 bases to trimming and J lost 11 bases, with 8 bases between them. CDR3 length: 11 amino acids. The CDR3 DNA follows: TGTGCCAGCAGCGAGGGACCACCCCTCCACTTT. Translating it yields CASSEGPPLHF.

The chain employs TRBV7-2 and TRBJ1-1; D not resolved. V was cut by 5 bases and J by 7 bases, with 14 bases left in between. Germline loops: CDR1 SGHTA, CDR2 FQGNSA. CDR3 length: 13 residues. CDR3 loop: CASSPNLHGEAFF. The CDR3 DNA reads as TGTGCCAGCAGCCCGAACTTACACGGTGAAGCTTTCTTT.

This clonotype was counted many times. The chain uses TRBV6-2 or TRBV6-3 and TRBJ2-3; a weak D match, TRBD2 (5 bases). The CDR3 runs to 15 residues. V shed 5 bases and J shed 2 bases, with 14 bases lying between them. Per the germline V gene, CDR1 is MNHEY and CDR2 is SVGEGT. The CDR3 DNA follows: TGTGCCAGCAGTCCCCATAGCGTCTCCACAGATACGCAGTATTTT. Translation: CASSPHSVSTDTQYF.